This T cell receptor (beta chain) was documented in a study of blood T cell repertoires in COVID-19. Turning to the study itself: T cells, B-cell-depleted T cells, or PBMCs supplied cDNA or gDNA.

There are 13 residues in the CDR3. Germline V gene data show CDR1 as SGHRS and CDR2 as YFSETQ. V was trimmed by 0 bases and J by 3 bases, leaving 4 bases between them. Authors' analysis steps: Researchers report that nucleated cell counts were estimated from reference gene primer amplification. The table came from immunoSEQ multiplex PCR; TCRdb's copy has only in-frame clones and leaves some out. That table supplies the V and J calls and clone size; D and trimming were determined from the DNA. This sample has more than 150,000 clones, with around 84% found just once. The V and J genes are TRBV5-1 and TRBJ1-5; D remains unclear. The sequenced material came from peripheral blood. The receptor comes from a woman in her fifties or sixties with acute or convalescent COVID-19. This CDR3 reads CASSLAVNQPQHF. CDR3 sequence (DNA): TGCGCCAGCAGCTTGGCAGTCAATCAGCCCCAGCATTTT.